Below are 3 T cell receptor beta chains sequenced from a single sample in a study of Graves' ophthalmopathy and Graves' hyperthyroidism. RNA transcripts were the source from which TCR beta CDR3 regions were amplified. RT-PCR with HTBI primers came first, then second-round multiplex PCR. TCRdb independently ran MiXCR on the multiplex PCR reads; one entry per CDR3 protein. The sample carries roughly 400,000 distinct CDR3 sequences, around 19% recorded once. The sample comprised peripheral blood. The receptors originated from a woman in her late teens or twenties with Graves' ophthalmopathy.

This sequence joins TRBV28 and TRBJ2-5; perhaps TRBD2 as D (6 bases). V gave up 5 bases and J gave up 5 bases, with 18 bases separating them. Germline V gives CDR1 MDHEN, CDR2 SYDVKM. The CDR3 runs to 15 residues. CDR3: CASSPPGRIEETQYF. In DNA, the CDR3 is TGTGCCAGCAGTCCCCCGGGGAGGATCGAGGAGACCCAGTACTTC.

This rearrangement joins TRBV6-1 to TRBJ2-7; 8 positions agree with TRBD2. V was pared by 6 bases and J by 3 bases, with 10 bases of the junction left unmatched. CDR1 and CDR2 from the germline V gene are MNHNS and SASEGT. This CDR3 is built from 15 residues. CDR3 amino acids: CASRRRGREDYEQYF. CDR3 sequence (DNA): TGTGCCAGCAGACGCCGGGGGCGGGAGGACTACGAGCAGTACTTC.

This clonotype was seen many times. This chain uses TRBV4-1 with TRBJ2-7, with D perhaps TRBD1 (5 bases). The germline V gene has CDR1 MGHRA and CDR2 YSYEKL. V was pared by 1 base and J by 3 bases, with 10 bases between. This CDR3 has 14 amino acids. CDR3 residues: CASSQGQTGYEQYF. CDR3 DNA: TGCGCCAGCAGCCAAGGACAAACAGGCTACGAGCAGTACTTC.